What follows are 12 T cell receptor beta chains derived from one specimen sequenced in a study of shared clonotypes between healthy human individuals. Sequencing was performed with immunoSEQ multiplex PCR; in TCRdb, only in-frame clones are kept and a portion is missing. The sample holds around 990,000 clones, approximately 80% seen once. The material sequenced was memory CD4+ T cells from PBMCs. The subset: CD45RA-negative fraction. These TCRs come from a man aged 18 to 30 in good health. Some clones in this sample may be carry-over from other donors' samples.

J is TRBJ2-7 and V is TRBV4-1, with 7 bases lining up with TRBD2. CDR1 and CDR2 (germline): MGHRA, YSYEKL. Trimming at V came to 2 bases and at J to 2 bases, leaving 6 bases not matched to a gene. The CDR3 runs to 15 residues. This CDR3 is CASSQRLATTYEQYF. CDR3 DNA: TGCGCCAGCAGCCAACGACTAGCCACGACCTACGAGCAGTACTTC.

This clone was detected only once. The chain is built from TRBV7-2 and TRBJ2-4; TRBD2 agrees at 13 bases. CDR3 length: 19 amino acids. The V gene's germline CDR1 is SGHTA and CDR2 FQGNSA. After removal of 3 bases from V and 0 bases from J, the junction contained 8 bases not matched to a gene. The DNA for the CDR3 is TGTGCCAGCAGCTTTGGGACTAGCGGGGTCAAACTAGCCAAAAACATTCAGTACTTC. Its translation is CASSFGTSGVKLAKNIQYF. Supplemented by reference TRBV7-2 and TRBJ2-4, the full variable domain reads GAGVSQSPSNKVTEKGKDVELRCDPISGHTALYWYRQSLGQGLEFLIYFQGNSAPDKSGLPSDRFSAERTGGSVSTLTIQRTQQEDSAVYLCASSFGTSGVKLAKNIQYFGAGTRLSVL.

The sample holds a few counts of this clone. The chain joins TRBV27 to TRBJ1-4, with a weak D call TRBD1 (6 bases). Trimming stripped 2 bases from V and 3 bases from J, with 13 bases between. Per the germline V gene, CDR1 is MNHEY and CDR2 is SMNVEV (reference sequence). The CDR3 has 16 amino acids. CDR3 in DNA: TGTGCCAGCAGTTTAAATGCGGACAGCCCTAATGAAAAACTGTTTTTT. Translation gives CASSLNADSPNEKLFF. Complete variable domain (other parts from reference TRBV27 and TRBJ1-4): EAQVTQNPRYLITVTGKKLTVTCSQNMNHEYMSWYRQDPGLGLRQIYYSMNVEVTDKGDVPEGYKVSRKEKRNFPLILESPSPNQTSLYFCASSLNADSPNEKLFFGSGTQLSVL.

This chain links TRBV28 with TRBJ2-7, with 10 bases matching TRBD2. The CDR3 is made up of 16 amino acids. Germline V gene data show CDR1 as MDHEN and CDR2 as SYDVKM. J gave up 0 bases and V 2 bases, and 4 bases lay outside the gene matches. The CDR3 is CASSLISGRSSYEQYF. The CDR3 DNA follows: TGTGCCAGCAGTTTAATTAGCGGGAGGAGCTCCTACGAGCAGTACTTC.

The chain employs TRBV18 and TRBJ2-7; D gene unclear. Trimming stripped 4 bases from V and 1 base from J, with 8 bases between. Germline loops: CDR1 KGHSH, CDR2 LQKENI. This CDR3 is built from 13 residues. As DNA, the CDR3 is TGTGCCAGCTCACGAGTAGAGTCCTACGAGCAGTACTTC. Residues: CASSRVESYEQYF. Looking up the rest from reference TRBV18 and TRBJ2-7 gives the full variable domain: NAGVMQNPRHLVRRRGQEARLRCSPMKGHSHVYWYRQLPEEGLKFMVYLQKENIIDESGMPKERFSAEFPKEGPSILRIQQVVRGDSAAYFCASSRVESYEQYFGPGTRLTVT.

The V gene is TRBV7-2, the J gene TRBJ1-4; a weak D match, TRBD1 (6 bases). The CDR3 totals 16 residues. Between the trimmed V and J ends, which lost 5 bases and 7 bases, there was a span of 20 bases. Germline-derived CDR1 and CDR2 are SGHTA and FQGNSA. CDR3 sequence: CASSQGLGAGGEKLFF. The CDR3 DNA follows: TGTGCCAGCAGCCAGGGGCTGGGGGCCGGAGGTGAAAAACTGTTTTTT.

Comments on this clone: A read error may be the cause here, since a much bigger clone is one base away. As the CDR3 is not closed by the conserved phenylalanine or tryptophan, this likely results from a read error. The chain is built from TRBV6-1 and TRBJ1-1; D may be TRBD1 (5 bases). Germline-derived CDR1 and CDR2 are MNHNS and SASEGT. The CDR3 has 14 residues. V lost 9 bases to trimming and J lost 4 bases, with 18 bases between them. In DNA form, the CDR3 reads TGTGCCAGTGATGGGGCCCAGGGAGGCACTGAAGCTTTCCTT. Translation: CASDGAQGGTEAFL.

The rearrangement uses TRBV7-2 and TRBJ2-7; D unclear. Germline V gene sequence: CDR1 SGHTA, CDR2 FQGNSA. V lost 0 bases and J lost 2, with 8 bases in between. The CDR3 has 14 residues. The CDR3 region is CASSLAPVAYEQYF. The CDR3 coding sequence is TGTGCCAGCAGCTTAGCTCCAGTAGCCTACGAGCAGTACTTC.

J is TRBJ2-2 and V is TRBV5-1; D is undetermined. The CDR3 is 13 amino acids. The V end lost 0 bases, the J end lost 10 bases, and 10 bases lay between the germline ends. Germline values: CDR1 SGHRS, CDR2 YFSETQ. The CDR3 sequence is CASSLVWKAELFF. In DNA, the CDR3 is TGCGCCAGCAGCTTGGTTTGGAAGGCGGAGCTGTTTTTT.

J is TRBJ2-7 and V is TRBV5-1; D ambiguous. V was trimmed by 4 bases and J by 2 bases, leaving 10 bases between them. The CDR3 consists of 13 residues. Germline loops: CDR1 SGHRS, CDR2 YFSETQ. DNA of the CDR3: TGCGCCAGCAGCCCTGACAACACCTACGAGCAGTACTTC. As protein: CASSPDNTYEQYF.

For the CDR3, the DNA is TGTGCTAGTGGTTTAGCTGGGGCGAGGGAGCAGTACTTC. Residues: CASGLAGAREQYF. This chain links TRBV12-5 with TRBJ2-7; possible D gene TRBD1, 5 bases. The germline V and J ends were trimmed by 3 bases and 7 bases, with 13 bases remaining between them. CDR3 size: 13 residues. Germline lookup yields CDR1 LGHNT and CDR2 FRNRAP.

Only one count was recorded for this clone. V is TRBV7-9 and J is TRBJ2-7; no firm D call. The germline V gene encodes CDR1 SEHNR and CDR2 FQNEAQ (reference sequence). V was pared by 3 bases and J by 1 base, with 7 bases between. There are 13 residues in the CDR3. The CDR3 nucleotides read TGTGCCAGCAGCTTCGGCCTATCCTACGAGCAGTACTTC. This encodes CASSFGLSYEQYF.